The following is a TCR beta chain sequence with its context. The antigen is not known. Method: immunoSEQ multiplex PCR; TCRdb's copy keeps in-frame clones and lacks some. The table has more than 70,000 clones, around 96% seen once; the top ten hold roughly 0.03%. The study used thymus tissue resected during corrective heart surgery. Having surgery to correct congenital heart defects, healthy Finnish infants acted as the donors. The V gene end was trimmed by 6 bases and the J gene end by 6 bases; junction bases not matched to a gene: 37. In germline, CDR1 is MDHEN, CDR2 SYDVKM. The CDR3 sequence is 24 residues long. This sample was taken from a study of human thymus T cells. Whole-study results and caveats: Related research described strongly overlapping thymic repertoires in unrelated people. Use of V and J genes seemed skewed within the thymic and blood repertoires.

Specimen: thymus tissue. This chain joins TRBV28 and TRBJ2-3; 9 bases match TRBD2. This clonotype originated in a boy under two years old with a congenital heart defect but otherwise immunologically healthy. The CDR3: CASRVAWAQTQGRVTLAGSDTQYF. Written as DNA, the CDR3 is TGTGCCAGCAGGGTGGCGTGGGCACAGACACAGGGCAGGGTTACTCTAGCGGGATCGGATACGCAGTATTTT.